Reported below is one T cell receptor beta chain. The antigen is unknown. Germline V gene data show CDR1 as MNHEY and CDR2 as SMNVEV (reference sequence). CDR3 length equals 15 residues. The ends were cut back, 6 bases at V and 0 bases at J, with 15 bases in the middle. The data were obtained in a study of post-analysis software for immune sequencing data. At the level of the study: Disease courses included relapsing-remitting, secondary progressive and progressive-relapsing multiple sclerosis. Study results and limitations: Batch-mates among the samples co-clustered strongly by F measure. Patients carried roughly 5 TRBV segments more frequently than controls did, and TRBV5-6, TRBV5-1 and TRBV20-1 were among them.

Every TCR beta cDNA library bore unique molecular identifiers. From around 1 to 10 million T cells, 550,000 or so cDNA molecules were obtained. Each CDR3 protein is one row after TCRdb ran MiXCR on the PCR reads. The top ten hold 9% to 14% of the sample, which has a few hundred thousand distinct CDR3 sequences, roughly 46% seen once. The V and J genes are TRBV27 and TRBJ2-7; the D gene is possibly TRBD2 (5 bases). The clonotype originates from a girl aged 5-17 years with multiple sclerosis. Sequences were obtained from blood. The DNA of the CDR3 is TGTGCCAGCAGATCCCGGGGTTTAAGCTCCTACGAGCAGTACTTC. Translated, it gives CASRSRGLSSYEQYF.